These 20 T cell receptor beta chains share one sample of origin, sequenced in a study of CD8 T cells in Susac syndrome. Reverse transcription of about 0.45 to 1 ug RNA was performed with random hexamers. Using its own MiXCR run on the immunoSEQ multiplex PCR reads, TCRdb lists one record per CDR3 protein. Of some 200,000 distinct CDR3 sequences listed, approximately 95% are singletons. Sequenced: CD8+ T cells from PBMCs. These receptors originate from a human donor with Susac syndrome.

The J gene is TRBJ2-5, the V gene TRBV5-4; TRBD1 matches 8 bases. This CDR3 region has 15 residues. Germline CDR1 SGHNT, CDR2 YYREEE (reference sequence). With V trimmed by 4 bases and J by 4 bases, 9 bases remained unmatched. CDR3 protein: CASSDTGGSRETQYF. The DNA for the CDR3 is TGTGCCAGCAGCGACACAGGGGGAAGTCGAGAGACCCAGTACTTC.

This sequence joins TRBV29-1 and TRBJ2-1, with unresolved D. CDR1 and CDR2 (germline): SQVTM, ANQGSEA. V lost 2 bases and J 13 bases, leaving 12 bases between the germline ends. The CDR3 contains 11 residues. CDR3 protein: CSVEIFAAQFF. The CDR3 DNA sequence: TGCAGCGTTGAAATCTTCGCAGCACAGTTCTTC.

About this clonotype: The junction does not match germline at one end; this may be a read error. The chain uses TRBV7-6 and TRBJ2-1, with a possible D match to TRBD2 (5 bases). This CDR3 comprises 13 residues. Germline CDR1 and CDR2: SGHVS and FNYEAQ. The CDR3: CASSLADWNEQFF. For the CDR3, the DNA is TGTGCCAGCAGCTTAGCGGACTGGAATGAACAGTTCTTC.

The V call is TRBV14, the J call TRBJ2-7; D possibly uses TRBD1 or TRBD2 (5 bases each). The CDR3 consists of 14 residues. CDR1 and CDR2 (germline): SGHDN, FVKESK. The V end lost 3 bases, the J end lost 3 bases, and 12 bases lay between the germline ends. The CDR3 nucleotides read TGTGCCAGCAGCCATGGGAGTGGGGGCTACGAGCAGTACTTC. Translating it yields CASSHGSGGYEQYF.

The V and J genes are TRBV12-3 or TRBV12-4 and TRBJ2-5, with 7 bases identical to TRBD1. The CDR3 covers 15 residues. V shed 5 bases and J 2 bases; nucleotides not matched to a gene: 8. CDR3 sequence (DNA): TGTGCCAGCAGTCTACAGGGGATAGGACAAGAGACCCAGTACTTC. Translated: CASSLQGIGQETQYF.

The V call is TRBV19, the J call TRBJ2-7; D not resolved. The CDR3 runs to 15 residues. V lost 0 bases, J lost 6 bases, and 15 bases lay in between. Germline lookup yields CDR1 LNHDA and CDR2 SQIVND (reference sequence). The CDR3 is CASSIDPGPEGEQYF. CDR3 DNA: TGTGCCAGTAGTATAGATCCGGGCCCCGAAGGCGAGCAGTACTTC.

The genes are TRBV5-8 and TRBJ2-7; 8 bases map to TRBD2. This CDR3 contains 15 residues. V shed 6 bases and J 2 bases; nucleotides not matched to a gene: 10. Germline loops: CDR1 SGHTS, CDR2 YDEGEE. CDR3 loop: CASNSLSGSTYEQYF. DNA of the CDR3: TGTGCCAGCAACTCTTTAAGCGGGAGCACCTACGAGCAGTACTTC.

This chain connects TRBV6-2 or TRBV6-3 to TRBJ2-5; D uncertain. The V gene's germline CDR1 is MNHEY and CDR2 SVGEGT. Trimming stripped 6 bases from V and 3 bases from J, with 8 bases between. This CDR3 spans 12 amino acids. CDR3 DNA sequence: TGTGCCAGCAGAGGATTTGAAGAGACCCAGTACTTC. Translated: CASRGFEETQYF.

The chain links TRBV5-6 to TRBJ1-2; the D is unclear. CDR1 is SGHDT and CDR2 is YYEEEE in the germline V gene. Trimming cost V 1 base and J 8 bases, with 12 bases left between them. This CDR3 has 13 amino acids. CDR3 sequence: CASSLLQSEGYTF. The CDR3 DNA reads TGTGCCAGCAGCTTGTTACAGTCGGAAGGCTACACCTTC.

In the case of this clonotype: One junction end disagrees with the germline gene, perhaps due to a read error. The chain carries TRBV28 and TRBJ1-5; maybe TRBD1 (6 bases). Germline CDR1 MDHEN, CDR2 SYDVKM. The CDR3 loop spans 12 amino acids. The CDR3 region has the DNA TGCGCCAGCGTACAGGGTTCTCAGCCCCAGCATTTT. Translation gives CASVQGSQPQHF. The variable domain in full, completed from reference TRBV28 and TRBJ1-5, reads DVKVTQSSRYLVKRTGEKVFLECVQDMDHENMFWYRQDPGLGLRLIYFSYDVKMKEKGDIPEGYSVSREKKERFSLILESASTNQTSMYLCASVQGSQPQHFGDGTRLSIL.

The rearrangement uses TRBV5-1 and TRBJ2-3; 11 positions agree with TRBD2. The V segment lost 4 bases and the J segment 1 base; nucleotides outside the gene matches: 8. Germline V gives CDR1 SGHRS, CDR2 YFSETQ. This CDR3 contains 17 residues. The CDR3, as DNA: TGCGCCAGCAGCGATGGTCTAGCGGGGGGCCGCACAGATACGCAGTATTTT. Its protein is CASSDGLAGGRTDTQYF.

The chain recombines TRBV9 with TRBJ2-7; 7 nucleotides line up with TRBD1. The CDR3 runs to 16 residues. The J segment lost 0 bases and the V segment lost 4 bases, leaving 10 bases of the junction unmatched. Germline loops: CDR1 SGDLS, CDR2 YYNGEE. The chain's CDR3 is CASSPYGSGGSYEQYF. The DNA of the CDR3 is TGTGCCAGCAGCCCGTATGGGTCAGGGGGCTCCTACGAGCAGTACTTC. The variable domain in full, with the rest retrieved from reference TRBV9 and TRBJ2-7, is DSGVTQTPKHLITATGQRVTLRCSPRSGDLSVYWYQQSLDQGLQFLIQYYNGEERAKGNILERFSAQQFPDLHSELNLSSLELGDSALYFCASSPYGSGGSYEQYFGPGTRLTVT.

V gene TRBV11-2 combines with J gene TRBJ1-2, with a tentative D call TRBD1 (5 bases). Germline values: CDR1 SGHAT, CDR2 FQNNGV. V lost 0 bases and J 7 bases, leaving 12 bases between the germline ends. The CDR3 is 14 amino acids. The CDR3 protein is CASSLESGIVGYTF. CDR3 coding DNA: TGTGCCAGCAGCTTAGAGTCAGGGATCGTTGGCTACACCTTC.

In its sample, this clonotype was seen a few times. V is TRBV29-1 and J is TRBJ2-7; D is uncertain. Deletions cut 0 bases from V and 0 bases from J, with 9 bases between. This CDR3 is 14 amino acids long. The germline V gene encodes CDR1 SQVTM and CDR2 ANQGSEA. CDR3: CSVEDRSSSYEQYF. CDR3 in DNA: TGCAGCGTTGAAGATCGCAGTAGCTCCTACGAGCAGTACTTC.

In DNA, the CDR3 is TGTGCCAGCAGCCAAGGCAGTAATTCACCCCTCCACTTT. Amino acid sequence: CASSQGSNSPLHF. The genes are TRBV3-1 and TRBJ1-6; no firm D call. The CDR3 loop spans 13 amino acids. Germline CDR1 LGHDT, CDR2 YNNKEL (reference sequence). The V and J ends lost 1 base and 6 bases respectively, with 4 bases between them.

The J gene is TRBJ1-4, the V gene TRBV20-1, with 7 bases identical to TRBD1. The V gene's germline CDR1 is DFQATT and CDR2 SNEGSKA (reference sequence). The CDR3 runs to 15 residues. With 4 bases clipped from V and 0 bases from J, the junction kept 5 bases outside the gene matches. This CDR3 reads CSANPGQPTNEKLFF. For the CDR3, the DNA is TGCAGTGCTAATCCGGGACAGCCAACTAATGAAAAACTGTTTTTT.

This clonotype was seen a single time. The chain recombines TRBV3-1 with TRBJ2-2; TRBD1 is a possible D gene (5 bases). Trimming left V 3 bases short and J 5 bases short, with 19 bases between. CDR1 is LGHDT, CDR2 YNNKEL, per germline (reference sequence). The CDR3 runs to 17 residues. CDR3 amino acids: CASSHFLGEAWTGELFF. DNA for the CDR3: TGTGCCAGCAGCCATTTCCTAGGGGAAGCATGGACCGGGGAGCTGTTTTTT.

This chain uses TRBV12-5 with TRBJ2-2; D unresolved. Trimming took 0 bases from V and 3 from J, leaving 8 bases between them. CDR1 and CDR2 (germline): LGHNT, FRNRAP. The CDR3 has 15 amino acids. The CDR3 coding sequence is TGTGCTAGTGGTTTGGTACAAGGACACACCGGGGAGCTGTTTTTT. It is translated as CASGLVQGHTGELFF.

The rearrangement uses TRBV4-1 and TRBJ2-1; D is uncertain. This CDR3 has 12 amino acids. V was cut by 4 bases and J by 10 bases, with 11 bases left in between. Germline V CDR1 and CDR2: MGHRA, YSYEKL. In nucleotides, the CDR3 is TGCGCCAGCAGCCCAAACGGGTGGGAGCAGTTCTTC. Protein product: CASSPNGWEQFF.

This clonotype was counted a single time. CDR3 nucleotide sequence: TGCAGCGTTGAACGACAGAGAAATGAAGCTTTCTTT. Translating it yields CSVERQRNEAFF. The chain combines TRBV29-1 with TRBJ1-1; a possible D gene is TRBD1 (5 bases). V lost 2 bases and J lost 7, with 11 bases in between. The germline gives CDR1 SQVTM, CDR2 ANQGSEA. This CDR3 contains 12 residues.